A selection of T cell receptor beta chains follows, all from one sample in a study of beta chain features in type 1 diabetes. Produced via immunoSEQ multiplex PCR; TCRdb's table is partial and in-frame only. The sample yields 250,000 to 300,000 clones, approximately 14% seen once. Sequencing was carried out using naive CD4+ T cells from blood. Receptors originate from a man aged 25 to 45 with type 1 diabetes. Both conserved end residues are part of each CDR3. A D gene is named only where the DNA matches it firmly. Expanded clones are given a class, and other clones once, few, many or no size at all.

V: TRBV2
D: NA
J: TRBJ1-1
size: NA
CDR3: CASSVMYTEAFF
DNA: TGTGCCAGCAGTGTTATGTACACTGAAGCTTTCTTT

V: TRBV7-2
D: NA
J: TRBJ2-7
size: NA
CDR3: CASSGGRQFSYEQYF
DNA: TGTGCCAGCAGCGGTGGGAGGCAATTTTCCTACGAGCAGTACTTC

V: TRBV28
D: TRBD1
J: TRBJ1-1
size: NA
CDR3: CASSPGTAVREAFF
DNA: TGTGCCAGCAGTCCCGGGACAGCCGTTCGGGAAGCTTTCTTT

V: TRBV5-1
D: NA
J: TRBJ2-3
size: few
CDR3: CASSSNSRTDTQYF
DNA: TGCGCCAGCAGCTCGAACAGTCGCACAGATACGCAGTATTTT

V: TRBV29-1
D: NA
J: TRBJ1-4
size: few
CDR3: CSVGSGDFNEKLFF
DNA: TGCAGCGTGGGGTCGGGGGACTTTAATGAAAAACTGTTTTTT

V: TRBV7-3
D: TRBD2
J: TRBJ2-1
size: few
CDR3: CASSLKGLAGHNEQFF
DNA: TGTGCCAGCAGCTTAAAAGGACTAGCGGGTCACAATGAGCAGTTCTTC

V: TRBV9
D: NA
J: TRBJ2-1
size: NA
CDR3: CASSVSGRPSYNEQFF
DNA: TGTGCCAGCAGCGTAAGCGGTCGGCCCTCCTACAATGAGCAGTTCTTC

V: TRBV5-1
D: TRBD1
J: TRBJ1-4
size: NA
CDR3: CASSSQGYNEKLFF
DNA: TGCGCCAGCAGCTCACAGGGGTATAATGAAAAACTGTTTTTT

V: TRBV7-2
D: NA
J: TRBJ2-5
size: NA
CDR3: CASSLSRPDQETQYF
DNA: TGTGCCAGCAGCTTATCCCGCCCGGACCAAGAGACCCAGTACTTC

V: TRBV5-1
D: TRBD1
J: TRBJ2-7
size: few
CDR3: CASSPRPGQDHYEQYF
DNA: TGCGCCAGCAGCCCACGACCCGGACAGGATCACTACGAGCAGTACTTC

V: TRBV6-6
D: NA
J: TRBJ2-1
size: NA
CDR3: CASRPRRGRYNEQFF
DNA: TGTGCCAGCAGACCTAGACGAGGGCGGTACAATGAGCAGTTCTTC

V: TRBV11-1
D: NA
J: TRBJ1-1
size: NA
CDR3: CASSFYRNTEAFF
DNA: TGTGCCAGCAGCTTTTACAGGAACACTGAAGCTTTCTTT

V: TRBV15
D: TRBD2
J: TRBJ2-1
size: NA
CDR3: CATSRQAGGVYNEQFF
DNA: TGTGCCACCAGCAGACAAGCGGGAGGGGTTTACAATGAGCAGTTCTTC

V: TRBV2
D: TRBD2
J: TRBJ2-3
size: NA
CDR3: CASTGGGRGWVTQYF
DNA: TGTGCCAGCACCGGAGGCGGGAGAGGTTGGGTTACGCAGTATTTT

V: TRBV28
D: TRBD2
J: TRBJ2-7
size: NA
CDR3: CASCLGGYEQYF
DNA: TGTGCCAGCTGCCTGGGGGGGTACGAGCAGTACTTC

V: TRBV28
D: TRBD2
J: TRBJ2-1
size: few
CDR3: CASSPGTASGSNEQFF
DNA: TGTGCCAGCAGTCCGGGGACGGCTAGCGGGAGCAATGAGCAGTTCTTC

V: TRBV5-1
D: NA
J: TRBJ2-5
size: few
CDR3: CASGSLAQETQYF
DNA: TGCGCCAGCGGGTCACTAGCTCAAGAGACCCAGTACTTC

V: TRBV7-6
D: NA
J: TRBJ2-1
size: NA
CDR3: CASSLAPALYPRAYNEQFF
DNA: TGTGCCAGCAGCTTAGCTCCCGCCCTTTATCCGAGGGCCTACAATGAGCAGTTCTTC

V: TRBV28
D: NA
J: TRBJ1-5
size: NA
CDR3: CASSLVRGPSNQPQHF
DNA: TGTGCCAGCAGTTTAGTGCGGGGGCCAAGCAATCAGCCCCAGCATTTT

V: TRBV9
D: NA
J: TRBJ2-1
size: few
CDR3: CASSALGDSSYNEQFF
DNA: TGTGCCAGCAGTGCGTTAGGGGATAGCTCCTACAATGAGCAGTTCTTC

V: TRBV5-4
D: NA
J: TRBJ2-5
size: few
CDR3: CASSTGQRQETQYF
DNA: TGTGCCAGCAGCACGGGACAACGCCAAGAGACCCAGTACTTC

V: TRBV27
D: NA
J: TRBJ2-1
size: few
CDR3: CASSLAGSSYNEQFF
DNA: TGTGCCAGCAGTTTAGCGGGAAGCTCCTACAATGAGCAGTTCTTC

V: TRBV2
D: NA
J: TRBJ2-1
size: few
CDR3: CASTTPRDNTEQFF
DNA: TGTGCCAGCACCACCCCCCGGGACAACACTGAGCAGTTCTTC

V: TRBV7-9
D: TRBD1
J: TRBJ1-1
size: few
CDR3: CASSQLTGERAFF
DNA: TGTGCCAGCAGCCAACTAACAGGGGAAAGAGCTTTCTTT

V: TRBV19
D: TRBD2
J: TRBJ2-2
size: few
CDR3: CASGLAGGATGELFF
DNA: TGTGCCAGCGGACTAGCGGGAGGTGCCACCGGGGAGCTGTTTTTT

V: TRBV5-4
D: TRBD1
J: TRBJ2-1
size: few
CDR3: CASSSWDRGNEQFF
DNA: TGTGCCAGCAGCAGTTGGGACAGGGGAAATGAGCAGTTCTTC

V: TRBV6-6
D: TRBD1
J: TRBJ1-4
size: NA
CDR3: CASSYSDRGRNEKLFF
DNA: TGTGCCAGCAGTTACTCCGACAGGGGGCGGAATGAAAAACTGTTTTTT